The source of this TCR beta chain is a study of identical twins. Germline CDR1 is DFQATT and CDR2 is SNEGSKA (reference sequence). This CDR3 has 16 amino acids. J was trimmed by 8 bases and V by 6 bases; bases with no gene match: 14. TCRdb passed the 5' RACE reads through MiXCR, listing each CDR3 protein once. Of under 350,000 distinct CDR3 sequences in the sample, 9.5% were seen once. Study-level findings and limits: Within cord blood, abundant beta clonotypes carried fewer insertions, but memory repertoires showed no such trend. Less excess twin sharing appeared in beta out-of-frame sequences.

Turning to this clonotype: What it binds is not known.

The data were also submitted as part of a second study, on yellow fever vaccine responses in identical twins. This second study says: Twins reportedly showed a vaccine T cell response that seemed partly convergent and partly personalized.

The source of this sequence is a woman under 30 in good health. The V call is TRBV20-1, the J call TRBJ2-1; TRBD2 matches 12 bases. Material: CD8+ T cells sorted from blood. The CDR3 sequence: CSAARDTLAGGHEQFF. DNA for the CDR3: TGCAGTGCCGCTAGAGATACCCTAGCGGGGGGGCATGAGCAGTTCTTC.